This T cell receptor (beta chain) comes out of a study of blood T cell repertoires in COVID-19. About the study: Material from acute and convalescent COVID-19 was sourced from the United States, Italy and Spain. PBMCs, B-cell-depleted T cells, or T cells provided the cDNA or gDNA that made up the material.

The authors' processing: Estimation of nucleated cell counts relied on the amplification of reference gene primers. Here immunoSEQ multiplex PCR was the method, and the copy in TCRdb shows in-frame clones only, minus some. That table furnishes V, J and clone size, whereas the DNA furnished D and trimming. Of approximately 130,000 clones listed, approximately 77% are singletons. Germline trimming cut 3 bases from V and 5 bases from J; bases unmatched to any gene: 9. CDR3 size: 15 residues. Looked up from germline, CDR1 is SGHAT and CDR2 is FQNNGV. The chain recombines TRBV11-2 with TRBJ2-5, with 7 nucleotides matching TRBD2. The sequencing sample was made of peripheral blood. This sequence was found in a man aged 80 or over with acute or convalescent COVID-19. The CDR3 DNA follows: TGTGCCAGCAGCTTGATCGGGGTAGCGGGCGAGACCCAGTACTTC. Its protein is CASSLIGVAGETQYF.